The 20 T cell receptor beta chains listed next were all sequenced from one sample in a study of blood T cell repertoires in COVID-19. TCRdb keeps only in-frame clones here, not all; method: immunoSEQ multiplex PCR. The sample includes 85,000 to 120,000 clones, about four fifths seen only once; the top ten take just under 4.5%. Material: peripheral blood. These receptors all come from a human donor in a cohort sampled during active COVID-19.

J is TRBJ1-1 and V is TRBV2; tentatively, D is TRBD1 (6 bases). Looked up from germline, CDR1 is SNHLY and CDR2 is FYNNEI. V was shortened by 11 bases and J by 4 bases, with 17 bases between the two germline ends. The CDR3 is 13 residues long. CDR3 nucleotide sequence: TGTGCCTCCCGGGGGGGCGAAATCACTGAAGCTTTCTTT. Protein sequence: CASRGGEITEAFF.

The chain couples TRBV5-6 to TRBJ1-1, with 10 bases matching TRBD1. After removal of 1 base from V and 5 bases from J, the junction contained 8 bases not matched to a gene. This CDR3 spans 16 amino acids. Germline V CDR1 and CDR2: SGHDT, YYEEEE. DNA of the CDR3: TGTGCCAGCAGCTTGAGGAGACAGGGGGCGCGGACTGAAGCTTTCTTT. It translates to CASSLRRQGARTEAFF.

V and J are TRBV21-1 and TRBJ1-6. TRBV21-1 is a recognized pseudogene. The CDR3 is made up of 13 amino acids. The CDR3 bases are TGTGCCAGCAGTGGCGGTGGGTATTCACCCCTCCACTTT. Protein: CASSGGGYSPLHF.

Remarks on this clone: The same CDR3 also results from other DNA sequences found in this sample. The J gene is TRBJ2-2, the V gene TRBV19, with TRBD1 matching over 8 bases. After removal of 2 bases from V and 4 bases from J, the junction contained 0 bases not matched to a gene. CDR3 size: 14 residues. Germline CDR1 is LNHDA and CDR2 is SQIVND (reference sequence). The DNA for the CDR3 is TGTGCCAGTAGTATACAGGGGGCCACCGGGGAGCTGTTTTTT. It translates to CASSIQGATGELFF.

The V call is TRBV19, the J call TRBJ2-5; TRBD2 aligns across 10 bases. This CDR3 is built from 18 residues. Germline V CDR1 and CDR2: LNHDA, SQIVND (reference sequence). Trimming at V came to 3 bases and at J to 5 bases, leaving 15 bases not matched to a gene. The CDR3 is CASSISSGGTPTRETQYF. CDR3 nucleotides: TGTGCCAGTAGTATCTCTAGCGGGGGAACCCCAACCAGGGAGACCCAGTACTTC.

The rearrangement joins TRBV27 to TRBJ1-2, with 8 bases fitting TRBD1. CDR1 is MNHEY, CDR2 SMNVEV, per germline (reference sequence). CDR3 length equals 16 residues. V was pared by 6 bases and J by 4 bases, with 13 bases of the junction left unmatched. The CDR3 nucleotides read TGTGCCAGCAGCAAACTCGGACAGGGCATTAGCTATGGCTACACCTTC. Amino acids: CASSKLGQGISYGYTF.

The chain uses TRBV9 and TRBJ1-6; no reliable D call. The CDR3 runs 19 residues. Germline V gives CDR1 SGDLS, CDR2 YYNGEE. Trimming removed 7 bases at V and 1 base at J, with 24 bases between. The CDR3 sequence: CASARLSFPPVSYNSPLHF. As DNA, the CDR3 is TGTGCCAGCGCACGTCTTTCCTTTCCACCAGTATCCTATAATTCACCCCTCCACTTT.

This clone was found a few times. This chain links TRBV29-1 with TRBJ1-2; D is ambiguous. This CDR3 spans 11 amino acids. The germline V gene encodes CDR1 SQVTM and CDR2 ANQGSEA. With 2 bases removed from V and 5 bases from J, the gap between germline ends came to 6 bases. This CDR3 reads CSVERAYGYTF. The DNA of the CDR3 is TGCAGCGTTGAACGAGCGTATGGCTACACCTTC.

V usage is TRBV4-1 and J usage is TRBJ2-7, with D perhaps TRBD1 (6 bases). From germline, CDR1 is MGHRA and CDR2 YSYEKL. V was cut by 4 bases and J by 4 bases, with 17 bases left in between. The CDR3 extends over 15 amino acids. Here the CDR3 reads CASSPAAGEHYEQYF. The CDR3 DNA is TGCGCCAGCAGCCCAGCGGCAGGGGAGCATTACGAGCAGTACTTC.

This clone was recorded once. The CDR3 sequence is CAISPTSGAETQYF. CDR3 DNA sequence: TGTGCCATCAGTCCGACTAGCGGGGCAGAGACCCAGTACTTC. The V call is TRBV10-3, the J call TRBJ2-5, with TRBD2 matching 11 bases. Germline V gene data show CDR1 as ENHRY and CDR2 as SYGVKD. CDR3 length: 14 residues. V was pared by 5 bases and J by 4 bases, with 3 bases of the junction left unmatched.

The chain uses TRBV28 and TRBJ2-5; TRBD2 might be the D (5 bases). This CDR3 has 15 residues. The germline gives CDR1 MDHEN, CDR2 SYDVKM. Deletions cut 5 bases from V and 4 bases from J, with 17 bases between. CDR3 protein: CASSPPRGWGETQYF. CDR3 nucleotide sequence: TGTGCCAGCAGTCCACCCAGAGGGTGGGGAGAGACCCAGTACTTC. The full variable domain, completed using reference TRBV28 and TRBJ2-5, is DVKVTQSSRYLVKRTGEKVFLECVQDMDHENMFWYRQDPGLGLRLIYFSYDVKMKEKGDIPEGYSVSREKKERFSLILESASTNQTSMYLCASSPPRGWGETQYFGPGTRLLVL.

This chain uses TRBV19 with TRBJ2-1; 7 bases map to TRBD1. J was trimmed by 3 bases and V by 0 bases; bases with no gene match: 2. The CDR3 extends over 15 amino acids. CDR1 is LNHDA, CDR2 SQIVND, per germline (reference sequence). The CDR3 DNA reads as TGTGCCAGTAGTATAGATTCAGGGGGCTACAATGAGCAGTTCTTC. Its protein product is CASSIDSGGYNEQFF.

Points on this clone: Other DNA sequences in this sample translate to the same CDR3. The V call is TRBV9, the J call TRBJ1-6, with D possibly being TRBD1 (5 bases). This CDR3 has 15 residues. The V and J ends lost 0 bases and 8 bases respectively, with 12 bases between them. CDR1 is SGDLS and CDR2 is YYNGEE in the germline V gene. CDR3: CASSVGGGGDSPLHF. CDR3 bases: TGTGCCAGCAGCGTAGGGGGGGGAGGGGATTCACCCCTCCACTTT.

The J gene is TRBJ2-5, the V gene TRBV3-1 (or the pseudogene TRBV3-2); D uncertain. Germline CDR1 is LGHDT and CDR2 is YNNKEL (reference sequence). V shed 2 bases and J shed 5 bases, with 9 bases lying between them. CDR3 length: 13 amino acids. The DNA of the CDR3 is TGTGCCAGCAGCCAACGAGACGGGGAGACCCAGTACTTC. It translates to CASSQRDGETQYF.

The chain couples TRBV7-2 to TRBJ1-1, with TRBD1 matching over 8 bases. The CDR3 has 15 residues. The germline gives CDR1 SGHTA, CDR2 FQGNSA. After removal of 7 bases from V and 5 bases from J, the junction contained 12 bases not matched to a gene. The CDR3 DNA reads as TGTGCCAGCATCGGAACTGCCACAGGGGGGACTGAAGCTTTCTTT. As protein: CASIGTATGGTEAFF.

This chain links TRBV7-5 with TRBJ1-5; the table calls TRBD1, which could not be checked here. TRBV7-5 has pseudogene status. The CDR3 spans 21 residues. The CDR3 region is CVRSLGLGQGAALYSNQPQHF. In nucleotides, the CDR3 is TGTGTCAGAAGCTTAGGTCTGGGGCAGGGGGCGGCCCTATATAGCAATCAGCCCCAGCATTTT.

The chain is built from TRBV20-1 and TRBJ1-1; D unclear. Trimming took off 6 bases at V and 11 bases at J, with 16 bases between the two ends. This CDR3 comprises 11 residues. In germline, CDR1 is DFQATT, CDR2 SNEGSKA (reference sequence). The CDR3 sequence: CSAGDPREAFF. The DNA of the CDR3 is TGCAGTGCCGGTGACCCGAGGGAGGCTTTCTTT.

V gene TRBV28 combines with J gene TRBJ2-3; 9 nucleotides line up with TRBD1. CDR1 is MDHEN and CDR2 is SYDVKM in the germline V gene. Unmatched junction bases numbered 9, after V lost 8 bases and J lost 3 bases. The CDR3 runs 15 residues. The CDR3 bases are TGTGCCAGCGCCCCCGGGACAGGGTTTACAGATACGCAGTATTTT. Its translation is CASAPGTGFTDTQYF.

The chain has TRBV4-1 and TRBJ2-1, with TRBD2 identical over 7 bases. Germline V gene data show CDR1 as MGHRA and CDR2 as YSYEKL. J lost 7 bases, V lost 4 bases, and 13 bases had no gene match. This CDR3 is built from 16 residues. This CDR3 is CASSRGPASGKNEQFF. Here the CDR3 DNA reads TGCGCCAGCAGCCGCGGACCCGCTAGCGGCAAGAATGAGCAGTTCTTC.

The chain links TRBV6-2 or TRBV6-3 to TRBJ2-5, with a tentative D call TRBD1 (6 bases). Germline V gives CDR1 MNHEY, CDR2 SVGEGT. The CDR3 consists of 16 residues. V lost 6 bases, J lost 3 bases, and 20 bases lay in between. This CDR3 is CASRPYLQDRKETQYF. As DNA, the CDR3 is TGTGCCAGCAGACCTTACCTTCAGGACAGAAAAGAGACCCAGTACTTC.